One TCR beta chain is described in this entry. As yet, its antigen is unknown. The sample is drawn from a study of cytomegalovirus exposure and HLA in healthy donors. Study-wide findings and caveats: The availability of immune exposure information extended only to CMV serostatus. In a later analysis, specific HLA alleles were associated with some 16,000 TCR beta sequences at a 0.05 false discovery rate. Based on reports, TCR beta sequences accurately predicted HLA-A and HLA-B alleles for most subjects.

In the PCR, 60 Vbeta and 13 Jbeta primers were used. Data came from immunoSEQ multiplex PCR; TCRdb stores just in-frame clones and leaves some out. The table lists approximately 130,000 clones, approximately 80% of them singletons, with roughly 1.2% in the top ten. Germline CDR1 SGHRS, CDR2 YFSETQ. The CDR3 spans 19 residues. After removal of 0 bases from V and 2 bases from J, the junction contained 11 bases not matched to a gene. V gene TRBV5-1 combines with J gene TRBJ2-3; 11 bases fit TRBD2. This clonotype was sampled from a man aged 45-60 years in good health and CMV-seronegative. The specimen sequenced was PBMCs. DNA of the CDR3: TGCGCCAGCAGCTTGGGGCTAGCGGGAGGTCCCCCGTCCACAGATACGCAGTATTTT. As protein: CASSLGLAGGPPSTDTQYF.